The rows below give T cell receptor beta chains drawn from one sample of a study of T cell changes during pregnancy in multiple sclerosis. Sequenced by immunoSEQ multiplex PCR; TCRdb stores in-frame clones only, minus some. Of about 50,000 clones in the sample, around 93% were seen once. Material: CD8+ T cells from peripheral blood mononuclear cells, obtained in the first trimester of pregnancy. These receptors were obtained from a female donor with multiple sclerosis, enrolled in a pregnancy study. CDR3s include the opening cysteine and the closing phenylalanine or tryptophan. D genes are given only for firm matches. Some rows mark clone size as missing; the rest say once, few, many or name a class of expanded clone.

size: .
J: TRBJ2-7
D: .
V: TRBV5-8
DNA: TGTGCCAGCAGCCTCTACTACGAGCAGTACTTC
CDR3: CASSLYYEQYF

size: once
J: TRBJ1-6
D: TRBD1
V: TRBV27
DNA: TGTGCCAGCAGTAAGACAGGGTTGAATTCACCCCTCCACTTT
CDR3: CASSKTGLNSPLHF

size: .
J: TRBJ2-4
D: TRBD1
V: TRBV14
DNA: TGTGCCAGCAGCCAAGGGACAGGGAAGCAAAAAAACATTCAGTACTTC
CDR3: CASSQGTGKQKNIQYF

size: .
J: TRBJ2-1
D: TRBD2
V: TRBV27
DNA: TGTGCCAGCAGTTTATCCCCTCCCGAGACTAGCGGGAGAATCATCTTGTACTACAATGAGCAGTTCTTC
CDR3: CASSLSPPETSGRIILYYNEQFF

size: .
J: TRBJ2-7
D: TRBD1
V: TRBV2
DNA: TGTGCCAGCAGGCGCGGGACAGGGTCACACGAGCAGTACTTC
CDR3: CASRRGTGSHEQYF

size: .
J: TRBJ2-7
D: .
V: TRBV4-1
DNA: TGCGCCAGCAGCCCTCCAGGGGTAGGCTCCTACGAGCAGTACTTC
CDR3: CASSPPGVGSYEQYF

size: .
J: TRBJ2-5
D: .
V: TRBV4-2
DNA: TGTGCCAGCAGCCGCACTCTGGGCTCACAAGAGACCCAGTACTTC
CDR3: CASSRTLGSQETQYF

size: .
J: TRBJ2-7
D: TRBD1
V: TRBV4-3
DNA: TGCGCCAGCAGCCATAACAGGGGCGGTGGAGGCGAGCAGTACTTC
CDR3: CASSHNRGGGGEQYF

size: .
J: TRBJ2-3
D: .
V: TRBV7-9
DNA: TGTGCCAGCAGGGGGGAGGCTCGCACAGATACGCAGTATTTT
CDR3: CASRGEARTDTQYF

size: .
J: TRBJ1-1
D: TRBD1
V: TRBV7-2
DNA: TGTGCCAGCAGCCCCCCCGACAGGGACACTGAAGCTTTCTTT
CDR3: CASSPPDRDTEAFF

size: .
J: TRBJ2-1
D: TRBD2
V: TRBV7-3
DNA: TGTGCCAGCAGCTCATTTTCTAGCTCCAGGGCTAGCGGGAGGCCCGATGAGCAGTTCTTC
CDR3: CASSSFSSSRASGRPDEQFF

size: once
J: TRBJ2-7
D: TRBD1
V: TRBV2
DNA: TGTGCCAGCGGTTGGCAGGGGGACGAGCAGTACTTC
CDR3: CASGWQGDEQYF

size: .
J: TRBJ2-3
D: .
V: TRBV7-8
DNA: TGTGCCAGCGCTCCTGAGCCGTCAGATACGCAGTATTTT
CDR3: CASAPEPSDTQYF

size: .
J: TRBJ2-3
D: .
V: TRBV2
DNA: TGTGCCAGCAGCCTGGAGGCGGGGATCCCCACAGATACGCAGTATTTT
CDR3: CASSLEAGIPTDTQYF

size: .
J: TRBJ1-4
D: .
V: TRBV28
DNA: TGTGCCAGCACGGCGGCAACTAATGAAAAACTGTTTTTT
CDR3: CASTAATNEKLFF

size: .
J: TRBJ2-1
D: TRBD2
V: TRBV13
DNA: TGTGCCAGCAGCTTAGGGAAGACTAGCGGGTTCTTC
CDR3: CASSLGKTSGFF

size: .
J: TRBJ1-1
D: .
V: TRBV27
DNA: TGTGCCAGCAGTTTGGCCAGGGCGAACACTGAAGCTTTCTTT
CDR3: CASSLARANTEAFF

size: .
J: TRBJ2-3
D: TRBD2
V: TRBV5-4
DNA: TGTGCCAGCAGCCCCGTGGGGTTAGCGGGGGGGAGGACCACAGATACGCAGTATTTT
CDR3: CASSPVGLAGGRTTDTQYF

size: .
J: TRBJ2-1
D: .
V: TRBV10-2
DNA: TGCGCCAGCAGTGAAACCAGGGCCCCAGAGTTTAGGAATGAGCAGTTCTTC
CDR3: CASSETRAPEFRNEQFF

size: .
J: TRBJ1-1
D: TRBD1
V: TRBV7-9
DNA: TGTGCCAGCAGCTCCGACAGGGGTGATTTAGGCACTGAAGCTTTCTTT
CDR3: CASSSDRGDLGTEAFF

size: .
J: TRBJ1-1
D: .
V: TRBV27
DNA: TGTGCCAGCAGTTTAGGAGAGGCGGCTTTCTTT
CDR3: CASSLGEAAFF

size: .
J: TRBJ1-5
D: TRBD1
V: TRBV15
DNA: TGTGCCACCAGCAGAGACAGGGGGCTTTGGCAGCCCCAGCATTTT
CDR3: CATSRDRGLWQPQHF

size: once
J: TRBJ1-5
D: .
V: TRBV15
DNA: TGTGCCACCAGCCTTGACCGACAGTCCAATCAGCCCCAGCATTTT
CDR3: CATSLDRQSNQPQHF

size: .
J: TRBJ1-1
D: .
V: TRBV14
DNA: TGTGCCAGCAGCCAAGCCCCGGGACATTTTCACACTGAAGCTTTCTTT
CDR3: CASSQAPGHFHTEAFF

size: .
J: TRBJ1-2
D: .
V: TRBV4-3
DNA: TGCGCCAGCAGCCAAGAAAGGGAGTATGGCTACACCTTC
CDR3: CASSQEREYGYTF

size: .
J: TRBJ1-1
D: TRBD1
V: TRBV6-6
DNA: TGTGCCAGCAGGGAAGACAGGGGGCAGACTGAAGCTTTCTTT
CDR3: CASREDRGQTEAFF

size: .
J: TRBJ2-7
D: .
V: TRBV6-5
DNA: TGTGCCAGCAGTTACTCAGACTACTCCTACGAGCAGTACTTC
CDR3: CASSYSDYSYEQYF